One and the same sample provided the 16 T cell receptor beta chains below, sequenced in a study of a mutant IDH1 vaccine in newly diagnosed glioma. The time point denotes: week 11, during vaccination. Each dose of the vaccine consisted of 300 ug of mutant IDH1 20-mer peptide, with topical imiquimod. These receptors lack a known antigen. Repertoires were generated with immunoSEQ multiplex PCR, while TCRdb's copy carries only in-frame clones and drops some. This sample yields 45,000 to 60,000 clones, of which 90% to 95% are seen a single time; more than 2% belongs to the top ten. The material sequenced was PBMCs, taken from a glioma patient whose treatment included an IDH1 peptide vaccine. These receptors came from a man aged 45-65 years with glioma.

This chain links TRBV6-6 with TRBJ1-1; 9 nucleotides line up with TRBD1. J gave up 3 bases and V 6 bases, and 5 bases lay outside the gene matches. Germline V gene lookup returns CDR1 MNHNY and CDR2 SVGAGI (reference sequence). The CDR3 length is 14 residues. The DNA of the CDR3 is TGTGCCAGCAGAGAGGACAGGGGCTACACTGAAGCTTTCTTT. Protein product: CASREDRGYTEAFF.

The chain recombines TRBV2 with TRBJ1-3; unclear D gene. Germline V lookup: CDR1 SNHLY, CDR2 FYNNEI. Trimming shortened V by 11 bases and J by 4 bases, and 18 bases separated the two germline ends. The CDR3 length is 14 residues. CDR3 sequence (DNA): TGTGCCTCGTTGATAGGAACGGAAGGAAACACCATATATTTT. Translated, it gives CASLIGTEGNTIYF. Using reference TRBV2 and TRBJ1-3 for the parts outside the CDR3, the full variable domain is EPEVTQTPSHQVTQMGQEVILRCVPISNHLYFYWYRQILGQKVEFLVSFYNNEISEKSEIFDDQFSVERPDGSNFTLKIRSTKLEDSAMYFCASLIGTEGNTIYFGEGSWLTVV.

The chain couples TRBV18 to TRBJ1-5; D gene uncertain. Trimming stripped 0 bases from V and 7 bases from J, with 13 bases between. The CDR3 is 15 amino acids. Germline V CDR1 and CDR2: KGHSH, LQKENI. CDR3 protein: CASSPPNRLGQPQHF. CDR3 DNA: TGTGCCAGCTCACCACCGAACAGATTAGGGCAGCCCCAGCATTTT. The full variable domain, completed using reference TRBV18 and TRBJ1-5, is NAGVMQNPRHLVRRRGQEARLRCSPMKGHSHVYWYRQLPEEGLKFMVYLQKENIIDESGMPKERFSAEFPKEGPSILRIQQVVRGDSAAYFCASSPPNRLGQPQHFGDGTRLSIL.

CDR3 residues: CASSLGASGGADTQYF. As DNA, the CDR3 is TGCGCCAGCAGCTTAGGGGCTAGCGGGGGGGCGGATACGCAGTATTTT. The chain is built from TRBV5-1 and TRBJ2-3; 12 bases map to TRBD2. This CDR3 comprises 16 residues. CDR1 and CDR2 from the germline V gene are SGHRS and YFSETQ. The J segment lost 6 bases and the V segment lost 2 bases, leaving 7 bases of the junction unmatched.

A single count supports this clone. The V call is TRBV7-2, the J call TRBJ2-7; possibly TRBD2 for D (5 bases). Trimming took off 5 bases at V and 5 bases at J, with 16 bases between the two ends. Germline values: CDR1 SGHTA, CDR2 FQGNSA. The CDR3 sequence is 14 residues long. DNA of the CDR3: TGTGCCAGCAGCCCCATGAGGGCTTCCCACGAGCAGTACTTC. It encodes CASSPMRASHEQYF.

The chain has TRBV6-4 and TRBJ2-3, with D possibly being TRBD1 or TRBD2 (5 bases each). Trimming removed 0 bases at V and 3 bases at J, with 13 bases between. Germline CDR1 and CDR2: MRHNA and SNTAGT. CDR3 size: 16 residues. CDR3 amino acids: CASSDSGRSPTDTQYF. As DNA, the CDR3 is TGTGCCAGCAGTGACTCGGGACGCTCACCGACAGATACGCAGTATTTT.

The CDR3 here is CASSLAAGTGSEKLFF. As DNA, the CDR3 is TGTGCCAGCAGCTTGGCGGCGGGGACAGGTAGTGAAAAACTGTTTTTT. The chain couples TRBV5-5 to TRBJ1-4; 8 bases fit TRBD1. The CDR3 is 16 residues long. Germline lookup yields CDR1 SGHKS and CDR2 YYEKEE (reference sequence). With 0 bases clipped from V and 7 bases from J, the junction kept 8 bases outside the gene matches.

The chain links TRBV6-5 to TRBJ2-5; no reliable D call. Germline CDR1 is MNHEY and CDR2 is SVGAGI. Trimming removed 2 bases from V and 5 bases from J, with 15 bases in between. The CDR3 covers 15 residues. The CDR3 reads CASSYAQSGKETQYF. In DNA form, the CDR3 reads TGTGCCAGCAGTTACGCGCAGTCCGGAAAGGAGACCCAGTACTTC.

The chain uses TRBV27 and TRBJ2-1; D ambiguous. Trimming shortened V by 5 bases and J by 8 bases, and 10 bases separated the two germline ends. The CDR3 is 12 residues long. The germline CDR1 and CDR2 sequences are MNHEY and SMNVEV (reference sequence). DNA of the CDR3: TGTGCCAGCAGTGCCAACCTGGATGAGCAGTTCTTC. It translates to CASSANLDEQFF.

CDR3: CASSPSWGPRSSGNTIYF. The CDR3 nucleotides are TGTGCCAGCAGTCCCTCTTGGGGCCCAAGGAGCTCTGGAAACACCATATATTTT. This sequence joins TRBV28 and TRBJ1-3; possible D gene TRBD1, 5 bases. This CDR3 is 18 amino acids long. Germline CDR1 and CDR2: MDHEN and SYDVKM. Trimming stripped 5 bases from V and 0 bases from J, with 20 bases between.

This sequence joins TRBV5-1 and TRBJ1-1, with a tentative D call TRBD1 (6 bases). Germline V CDR1 and CDR2: SGHRS, YFSETQ. V dropped 0 bases and J dropped 1 base, with 10 bases sitting between them. The CDR3 runs 15 residues. The CDR3 loop reads CASSLGLQGNTEAFF. CDR3 nucleotides: TGCGCCAGCAGCTTGGGTCTACAGGGGAACACTGAAGCTTTCTTT. Combining the CDR3 with reference TRBV5-1 and TRBJ1-1 gives the whole variable domain KAGVTQTPRYLIKTRGQQVTLSCSPISGHRSVSWYQQTPGQGLQFLFEYFSETQRNKGNFPGRFSGRQFSNSRSEMNVSTLELGDSALYLCASSLGLQGNTEAFFGQGTRLTVV.

The rearrangement links TRBV18 to TRBJ1-1; D is unclear. Between the trimmed V and J ends, which lost 2 bases and 3 bases, there was a span of 10 bases. The CDR3 consists of 14 residues. Germline-derived CDR1 and CDR2 are KGHSH and LQKENI. The DNA of the CDR3 is TGTGCCAGCTCACCAGGAATCTGGGACACTGAAGCTTTCTTT. This translates into CASSPGIWDTEAFF.

The V call is TRBV29-1, the J call TRBJ2-5, with 10 bases identical to TRBD2. The germline gives CDR1 SQVTM, CDR2 ANQGSEA. This CDR3 is built from 17 residues. V trimming: 0 bases; J trimming: 5 bases; junction bases outside the gene matches: 12. CDR3: CSVEDHRAGGRGETQYF. The CDR3 DNA reads as TGCAGCGTTGAAGATCACCGAGCGGGGGGGCGAGGTGAGACCCAGTACTTC.

This sequence joins TRBV30 and TRBJ1-2, with D maybe TRBD1 (6 bases). V dropped 0 bases and J dropped 8 bases, with 13 bases sitting between them. The germline gives CDR1 GTSNPN, CDR2 SVGIG (reference sequence). CDR3 length: 13 amino acids. CDR3 DNA sequence: TGTGCCTGGAGTGTAGTCACAGGGAGCGGCTACACCTTC. Encoded protein: CAWSVVTGSGYTF.

The chain is built from TRBV5-4 and TRBJ1-1; D might be TRBD1 (5 bases). Trimming cost V 0 bases and J 4 bases, with 16 bases left between them. The CDR3 is 16 residues long. Germline V gives CDR1 SGHNT, CDR2 YYREEE (reference sequence). As DNA, the CDR3 is TGTGCCAGCAGCTTGGAATTAAGACTCGGGGCCACTGAAGCTTTCTTT. Translation: CASSLELRLGATEAFF.

This chain uses TRBV19 with TRBJ1-5, with D unresolved. Germline loops: CDR1 LNHDA, CDR2 SQIVND (reference sequence). The CDR3 sequence is 13 residues long. The ends were cut back, 6 bases at V and 0 bases at J, with 6 bases in the middle. The CDR3 bases are TGTGCCAGTAGCCTGAATAGCAATCAGCCCCAGCATTTT. Protein sequence: CASSLNSNQPQHF. The full variable domain, in which reference TRBV19 and TRBJ1-5 provide the parts outside the CDR3, is DGGITQSPKYLFRKEGQNVTLSCEQNLNHDAMYWYRQDPGQGLRLIYYSQIVNDFQKGDIAEGYSVSREKKESFPLTVTSAQKNPTAFYLCASSLNSNQPQHFGDGTRLSIL.